The 24 T cell receptor beta chains presented below share a single source sample, sequenced in a study of T cell responses to AZD1222 COVID-19 vaccine. Data came from immunoSEQ multiplex PCR; TCRdb stores just in-frame clones and leaves some out. The sample comprises some 110,000 clones, 89% of which are singletons, and more than 4% rests with the top ten. Sequencing was performed on peripheral blood, taken on day 0 of AZD1222 vaccination. These receptors originate from an adult in good health.

V usage is TRBV7-9 and J usage is TRBJ2-3; D remains unclear. In germline, CDR1 is SEHNR, CDR2 FQNEAQ (reference sequence). Trimming took 5 bases from V and 3 from J, leaving 15 bases between them. The CDR3 is made up of 15 amino acids. The CDR3 region is CASSHIAVKTDTQYF. The CDR3 bases are TGTGCCAGCAGCCATATCGCCGTGAAGACAGATACGCAGTATTTT.

The J gene is TRBJ1-2, the V gene TRBV29-1; tentative D call: TRBD1 (6 bases). Trimming left V 7 bases short and J 7 bases short, with 19 bases between. The CDR3 contains 13 residues. CDR1 and CDR2 from the germline V gene are SQVTM and ANQGSEA. The DNA for the CDR3 is TGCAGCGCCCAAGACGCAGGGGTCCCTGGCTACACCTTC. Translated, it gives CSAQDAGVPGYTF.

This clone was recorded only once. The V gene is TRBV7-8, the J gene TRBJ2-1, with 9 nucleotides matching TRBD2. CDR1 and CDR2 (germline): SGHVS, FQNEAQ. The CDR3 length is 17 residues. Unmatched junction bases numbered 10, after V lost 0 bases and J lost 7 bases. The CDR3 here is CASSLAGWLAGRNEQFF. In DNA form, the CDR3 reads TGTGCCAGCAGCTTAGCGGGGTGGCTAGCGGGGCGTAATGAGCAGTTCTTC.

In DNA form, the CDR3 reads TGTGCCAGCAGTTACGGGAGGGGAACTGCTTCTAGCACAGATACGCAGTATTTT. It encodes CASSYGRGTASSTDTQYF. This chain joins TRBV6-2 or TRBV6-3 and TRBJ2-3; 7 positions agree with TRBD2. The CDR3 spans 18 residues. Germline CDR1 reads MNHEY; CDR2 reads SVGEGT. Losses at the gene ends were 2 bases for V and 0 bases for J; bases not matched to a gene: 11.

This clone was counted once. The J gene is TRBJ1-5, the V gene TRBV6-5; no reliable D call. Germline V gene data show CDR1 as MNHEY and CDR2 as SVGAGI. The CDR3 runs 12 residues. Trimming pared 8 bases from V and 0 bases from J, leaving 5 bases between. The CDR3 reads CASRNSNQPQHF. The CDR3 region has the DNA TGTGCCAGCCGTAATAGCAATCAGCCCCAGCATTTT.

This clone was picked up a small number of times. The genes are TRBV28 and TRBJ1-2; the D gene is possibly TRBD1 (5 bases). Germline loops: CDR1 MDHEN, CDR2 SYDVKM. The CDR3 loop spans 13 amino acids. Trimming removed 2 bases at V and 5 bases at J, with 9 bases between. CDR3 bases: TGTGCCAGCAGTTTAGGGCAGGGTTATGGCTACACCTTC. It encodes CASSLGQGYGYTF.

This chain connects TRBV12-2 to TRBJ1-3. TRBV12-2 is assigned pseudogene status. The length of the CDR3 is 15 residues. This CDR3 reads CASRFVRSSGNTIYF. Written as DNA, the CDR3 is TGTGCAAGTCGCTTCGTCAGGAGCTCTGGAAACACCATATATTTT.

The chain uses TRBV18 and TRBJ2-1; D is perhaps TRBD1 (5 bases). The V gene's germline CDR1 is KGHSH and CDR2 LQKENI. This CDR3 spans 15 amino acids. V was cut by 3 bases and J by 8 bases, with 17 bases left in between. In DNA, the CDR3 is TGTGCCAGCTCACCGCCAAACAGGCGGTCGGATGAGCAGTTCTTC. Protein sequence: CASSPPNRRSDEQFF. Supplemented by reference TRBV18 and TRBJ2-1, the full variable domain reads NAGVMQNPRHLVRRRGQEARLRCSPMKGHSHVYWYRQLPEEGLKFMVYLQKENIIDESGMPKERFSAEFPKEGPSILRIQQVVRGDSAAYFCASSPPNRRSDEQFFGPGTRLTVL.

The genes are TRBV5-5 and TRBJ2-7, with TRBD2 matching 11 bases. This CDR3 has 15 residues. CDR1 is SGHKS and CDR2 is YYEKEE in the germline V gene (reference sequence). After removal of 4 bases from V and 4 bases from J, the junction contained 7 bases not matched to a gene. The CDR3 region has the DNA TGTGCCAGCAGCCCCGGGGTAGCGGGGGGGTACGAGCAGTACTTC. Protein product: CASSPGVAGGYEQYF.

This sequence joins TRBV10-3 and TRBJ1-1, with D perhaps matching TRBD1 (5 bases). V gave up 3 bases and J gave up 4 bases, with 12 bases separating them. The CDR3 has 14 amino acids. Germline CDR1 is ENHRY and CDR2 is SYGVKD. CDR3 DNA sequence: TGTGCCATCAGTGATCTCGGCAGGGCCACTGAAGCTTTCTTT. Residues: CAISDLGRATEAFF.

V is TRBV11-2 and J is TRBJ1-4; no clear D gene. CDR3 length equals 14 residues. CDR1 is SGHAT, CDR2 FQNNGV, per germline. Trimming left V 1 base short and J 7 bases short, with 10 bases between. CDR3 in amino acids: CASSLGSVGEKLFF. The CDR3 DNA reads TGTGCCAGCAGCTTAGGATCTGTGGGTGAAAAACTGTTTTTT.

The chain uses TRBV7-2 and TRBJ1-2, with D hard to call. Germline assignment: CDR1 SGHTA and CDR2 FQGNSA. Trimming pared 5 bases from V and 3 bases from J, leaving 7 bases between. CDR3 size: 12 residues. CDR3 coding DNA: TGTGCCAGCAGCCCTCAAGACTATGGCTACACCTTC. Amino acids: CASSPQDYGYTF.

This chain joins TRBV19 and TRBJ2-1; TRBD1 matches at 8 bases. The germline V gene encodes CDR1 LNHDA and CDR2 SQIVND (reference sequence). The CDR3 sequence is 16 residues long. The J segment lost 0 bases and the V segment lost 4 bases, leaving 5 bases of the junction unmatched. CDR3 in DNA: TGTGCCAGTAGTAGGGACAGGCCGTACTCCTACAATGAGCAGTTCTTC. This translates into CASSRDRPYSYNEQFF.

The rearrangement joins TRBV6-5 to TRBJ1-2, with D hard to call. V dropped 5 bases and J dropped 1 base, with 11 bases sitting between them. CDR1 and CDR2 from the germline V gene are MNHEY and SVGAGI. The CDR3 is 14 residues long. The CDR3 bases are TGTGCCAGCAGTACTCGGACGGATAACTATGGCTACACCTTC. Protein product: CASSTRTDNYGYTF.

This clone was counted a single time. The CDR3 reads CASSPHRQNYGYTF. The CDR3 bases are TGTGCCAGCAGCCCCCATCGACAGAACTATGGCTACACCTTC. The genes are TRBV5-6 and TRBJ1-2; D perhaps matches TRBD1 (5 bases). Between the trimmed V and J ends, which lost 4 bases and 2 bases, there was a span of 12 bases. This CDR3 has 14 amino acids. Per germline, CDR1 SGHDT and CDR2 YYEEEE.

As to this clone: The germline gene is not matched at one end of the junction; a read error may be the cause. The rearrangement joins TRBV3-1 (or the pseudogene TRBV3-2) to TRBJ2-7; perhaps TRBD2 as D (5 bases). The CDR3 loop spans 11 amino acids. Germline CDR1 reads LGHDT; CDR2 reads YNNKEL (reference sequence). This chain's CDR3 is CASSQLGELYF. The CDR3 DNA follows: TGTGCCAGCAGCCAACTCGGGGAGCTGTACTTC.

CDR3 region: CASGRPRDRNGYTF. The CDR3 DNA is TGTGCCAGCGGGAGACCGAGGGACAGAAATGGCTACACCTTC. The chain carries TRBV27 and TRBJ1-2, with 7 bases matching TRBD1. Trimming removed 8 bases from V and 6 bases from J; junction bases left unmatched: 12. The CDR3 spans 14 residues. Germline values: CDR1 MNHEY, CDR2 SMNVEV (reference sequence).

This sequence joins TRBV29-1 and TRBJ2-5; 7 nucleotides match TRBD1. This CDR3 has 12 amino acids. V was pared by 6 bases and J by 5 bases, with 6 bases of the junction left unmatched. Germline V CDR1 and CDR2: SQVTM, ANQGSEA. The CDR3, as DNA: TGCAGCGTCTTCGACAGGGCGGAGACCCAGTACTTC. Translating it yields CSVFDRAETQYF. Full variable domain (missing parts from reference TRBV29-1 and TRBJ2-5): SAVISQKPSRDICQRGTSLTIQCQVDSQVTMMFWYRQQPGQSLTLIATANQGSEATYESGFVIDKFPISRPNLTFSTLTVSNMSPEDSSIYLCSVFDRAETQYFGPGTRLLVL.

The chain is built from TRBV9 and TRBJ2-1; 12 nucleotides line up with TRBD2. CDR1 SGDLS and CDR2 YYNGEE come from the germline V gene. J lost 9 bases, V lost 4 bases, and 11 bases had no gene match. This CDR3 is built from 16 residues. In nucleotides, the CDR3 is TGTGCCAGCAGCCCTCAGACTAGCGGGAGAATGAGTGAGCAGTTCTTC. Its translation is CASSPQTSGRMSEQFF.

The genes are TRBV24-1 and TRBJ2-6, with D uncertain. The CDR3 totals 16 residues. Trimming pared 6 bases from V and 3 bases from J, leaving 14 bases between. Looked up from germline, CDR1 is KGHDR and CDR2 is SFDVKD. DNA of the CDR3: TGTGCCACCAGTCCCGCCAGCTCAGTTGGGGCCAACGTCCTGACTTTC. It codes for CATSPASSVGANVLTF.

The gene calls are TRBV6-2 or TRBV6-3 and TRBJ1-2, with unresolved D. CDR1 is MNHEY, CDR2 SVGEGT, per germline. This CDR3 has 13 amino acids. The V end was cut by 2 bases, the J end by 4 bases, with 8 bases between. The CDR3 DNA reads as TGTGCCAGCAGTTACGGCGGGATCTATGGCTACACCTTC. As protein: CASSYGGIYGYTF.

This chain connects TRBV28 to TRBJ1-3; a possible D gene is TRBD1 (5 bases). Trimming removed 7 bases at V and 0 bases at J, with 13 bases between. Germline V lookup: CDR1 MDHEN, CDR2 SYDVKM. The CDR3 totals 15 residues. The CDR3 bases are TGTGCCAGCAACGAGTTAGGGGCCTCTGGAAACACCATATATTTT. Encoded protein: CASNELGASGNTIYF.

The V gene is TRBV28, the J gene TRBJ2-2; 14 nucleotides align to TRBD2. The CDR3 consists of 14 residues. Germline loops: CDR1 MDHEN, CDR2 SYDVKM. The V segment lost 10 bases and the J segment 5 bases; nucleotides outside the gene matches: 3. The CDR3 nucleotides are TGTGCCACCCGGACTAGCGGGAGGACCGGGGAGCTGTTTTTT. Protein: CATRTSGRTGELFF.

The table lists this clone with a few counts. The V gene is TRBV28, the J gene TRBJ2-7, with D maybe TRBD1 (5 bases). This CDR3 is 13 amino acids long. Trimming cost V 9 bases and J 4 bases, with 16 bases left between them. Germline loops: CDR1 MDHEN, CDR2 SYDVKM. The CDR3 nucleotides are TGTGCCAGTACCACTCAGGGTGTGTACGAGCAGTACTTC. Its protein product is CASTTQGVYEQYF.